The subject of this entry is one T cell receptor beta chain. This specimen belongs to a study of T cells in Graves' hyperthyroidism and ophthalmopathy. TCR beta CDR3 sequences were amplified from RNA transcripts. With the HTBI primer set, the TCR CDR3 went through a first round of RT-PCR. A single record per CDR3 protein comes from TCRdb applying MiXCR to the multiplex PCR reads. The sample contains 660,000 or so distinct CDR3 sequences, roughly 20% of which appear only once. The CDR3 runs 14 residues. V was shortened by 4 bases and J by 16 bases, with 22 bases between the two germline ends. The germline V gene encodes CDR1 LNHDA and CDR2 SQIVND (reference sequence).

The sample was blood. The chain combines TRBV19 with TRBJ1-4; unclear D gene. This clonotype was sampled from a man aged 25-45 years with Graves' ophthalmopathy. Here the CDR3 DNA reads TGTGCCAGTAGTACAACCAAATCATCCTTTAACTGGTTTTTT. It yields the protein CASSTTKSSFNWFF.